The clone carrying this T cell receptor (beta chain) occurred once. Its antigen is unidentified. A quantity of about 0.45 to 1 ug RNA underwent reverse transcription using random hexamers. A multiplex approach, immunoSEQ multiplex PCR, amplified TCR beta CDR3 across 54 Vbeta and 13 Jbeta. TCRdb independently ran MiXCR on the immunoSEQ multiplex PCR reads; one entry per CDR3 protein. Here the sample spans under 200,000 distinct CDR3 sequences, 90% to 95% being singletons. This specimen comes from a study of CD8 T cells in Susac syndrome. Broader study findings: The TCR sequencing and HLA analysis in the study involved a relatively small number of individuals, as the study acknowledged.

In germline, CDR1 is LNHDA, CDR2 SQIVND (reference sequence). Trimming stripped 1 base from V and 2 bases from J, with 12 bases between. The CDR3 runs to 15 residues. Sequencing of TCR beta covered CD8+ and CD4+ T cells obtained from blood. TEMRA cells were FACS-enriched, unlike CD8+ and CD4+ T cells, which were negatively isolated. Specimen: CD8+ T cells from PBMCs. This rearrangement joins TRBV19 to TRBJ2-7, with a tentative D call TRBD2 (6 bases). This clonotype originated in a human donor with multiple sclerosis. This CDR3 reads CASSIGGDGAYEQYF. CDR3 sequence (DNA): TGTGCCAGTAGTATAGGCGGGGACGGCGCCTACGAGCAGTACTTC. Looking up the rest from reference TRBV19 and TRBJ2-7 gives the full variable domain: DGGITQSPKYLFRKEGQNVTLSCEQNLNHDAMYWYRQDPGQGLRLIYYSQIVNDFQKGDIAEGYSVSREKKESFPLTVTSAQKNPTAFYLCASSIGGDGAYEQYFGPGTRLTVT.